These 32 T cell receptor beta chains share one sample of origin, sequenced in a study of T cells in placental villitis. The libraries were made with immunoSEQ v4. Profiled with immunoSEQ multiplex PCR; TCRdb holds only in-frame clones, not every one. The table lists about 6,000 clones, 78% of them singletons, with about 8.6% in the top ten. Sequencing was carried out using placental tissue containing maternal and fetal cells. All receptors derive from a human patient with infectious villitis; the placental T cells may come from both mother and fetus.

By sample fraction, this clone is large. The sample holds other DNA sequences that translate to the same CDR3. The rearrangement joins TRBV7-9 to TRBJ2-7, with 7 bases matching TRBD1. CDR1 is SEHNR and CDR2 is FQNEAQ in the germline V gene (reference sequence). Trimming cost V 4 bases and J 6 bases; bases outside gene matches: 9. The CDR3 loop spans 14 amino acids. CDR3 sequence: CASSSATTGSEQYF. The CDR3 nucleotides are TGTGCCAGCAGCTCCGCGACGACAGGGTCCGAGCAGTACTTC.

This clone was recorded once. The genes are TRBV7-2 and TRBJ1-5; 9 bases map to TRBD1. The CDR3 has 14 residues. Germline CDR1 reads SGHTA; CDR2 reads FQGNSA. V lost 4 bases to trimming and J lost 7 bases; unmatched junction nucleotides: 5. The CDR3 region is CASSSRTGDQPQHF. In nucleotides, the CDR3 is TGTGCCAGCAGCTCCAGGACAGGGGACCAGCCCCAGCATTTT.

This clone was seen a few times. Distinct nucleotide sequences in the sample also encode this CDR3. The V and J genes are TRBV6-5 and TRBJ1-2, with D hard to call. Trimming stripped 8 bases from V and 3 bases from J, with 7 bases between. Germline CDR1 reads MNHEY; CDR2 reads SVGAGI. The length of the CDR3 is 11 residues. The CDR3 protein is CASRRDYGYTF. The CDR3, as DNA: TGTGCCAGCCGGAGGGACTATGGCTACACCTTC.

The J gene is TRBJ2-2, the V gene TRBV7-9; D is possibly TRBD2 (5 bases). Germline assignment: CDR1 SEHNR and CDR2 FQNEAQ (reference sequence). The CDR3 covers 15 residues. V lost 4 bases, J lost 4 bases, and 13 bases lay in between. The CDR3 nucleotides read TGTGCCAGCAGCTCCGGGGTCCCCCTCACCGGGGAGCTGTTTTTT. Residues: CASSSGVPLTGELFF.

V gene TRBV15 combines with J gene TRBJ2-4, with 15 bases that match TRBD2. CDR1 LNHNV and CDR2 YYDKDF come from the germline V gene (reference sequence). The CDR3 is 18 residues long. J lost 0 bases, V lost 4 bases, and 4 bases had no gene match. The CDR3 spells CATSIRTSGGVAKNIQYF. CDR3 DNA: TGTGCCACCAGCATCCGGACTAGCGGGGGGGTAGCCAAAAACATTCAGTACTTC.

A single count supports this clone. The chain couples TRBV7-2 to TRBJ2-3, with TRBD1 as a possible D gene (6 bases). Germline CDR1 SGHTA, CDR2 FQGNSA. V was trimmed by 3 bases and J by 6 bases, leaving 16 bases between them. This CDR3 region has 15 residues. In DNA, the CDR3 is TGTGCCAGCAGCTTGGCGTTAGGGCAGGGGGATACGCAGTATTTT. Its protein product is CASSLALGQGDTQYF.

This clone was found once. The rearrangement joins TRBV30 to TRBJ2-3; no firm D call. This CDR3 region has 11 residues. Germline V gene sequence: CDR1 GTSNPN, CDR2 SVGIG (reference sequence). With 0 bases removed from V and 6 bases from J, the gap between germline ends came to 4 bases. This CDR3 reads CAWSVPDTQYF. CDR3 DNA: TGTGCCTGGAGTGTACCTGATACGCAGTATTTT. Complete variable domain (other parts from reference TRBV30 and TRBJ2-3): SQTIHQWPATLVQPVGSPLSLECTVEGTSNPNLYWYRQAAGRGLQLLFYSVGIGQISSEVPQNLSASRPQDRQFILSSKKLLLSDSGFYLCAWSVPDTQYFGPGTRLTVL.

The chain couples TRBV3-1 (or the pseudogene TRBV3-2) to TRBJ1-5; no clear D gene. V shed 4 bases and J shed 7 bases, with 8 bases lying between them. The CDR3 runs 12 residues. The germline gives CDR1 LGHDT, CDR2 YNNKEL (reference sequence). The CDR3 is CASSLAGQPQHF. CDR3 bases: TGTGCCAGCAGCCTAGCGGGACAGCCCCAGCATTTT.

This chain uses TRBV4-3 with TRBJ1-6, with no clear D. Trimming pared 1 base from V and 0 bases from J, leaving 10 bases between. Looked up from germline, CDR1 is LGHNA and CDR2 is YSLEER. The CDR3 runs 17 residues. The CDR3 sequence is CASSQGTFRSYNSPLHF. The CDR3 nucleotides read TGCGCCAGCAGCCAAGGGACTTTCCGCTCCTATAATTCACCCCTCCACTTT.

The gene calls are TRBV6-6 and TRBJ2-3; TRBD1 might be the D (6 bases). V lost 2 bases to trimming and J lost 2 bases, with 11 bases between them. The CDR3 runs to 15 residues. Germline V gene sequence: CDR1 MNHNY, CDR2 SVGAGI (reference sequence). For the CDR3, the DNA is TGTGCCAGCAGTTACGAGGGACACAACACAGATACGCAGTATTTT. Translation gives CASSYEGHNTDTQYF.

This sequence joins TRBV28 and TRBJ1-2; D is ambiguous. Deletions cut 10 bases from V and 2 bases from J, with 11 bases between. CDR1 is MDHEN, CDR2 SYDVKM, per germline. The CDR3 consists of 12 residues. Written as DNA, the CDR3 is TGTGCCACCCACGTCGCAAACTATGGCTACACCTTC. Translated: CATHVANYGYTF.

V is TRBV7-9 and J is TRBJ2-7; TRBD1 matches 8 bases. J was trimmed by 3 bases and V by 4 bases; bases with no gene match: 5. The germline V gene has CDR1 SEHNR and CDR2 FQNEAQ (reference sequence). This CDR3 has 14 residues. CDR3 loop: CASSSTGADYEQYF. The CDR3 DNA reads TGTGCCAGCAGCTCGACAGGGGCAGACTACGAGCAGTACTTC.

V and J are TRBV7-8 and TRBJ2-5; a possible D gene is TRBD2 (6 bases). There are 14 residues in the CDR3. Trimming removed 2 bases at V and 3 bases at J, with 10 bases between. CDR1 is SGHVS, CDR2 FQNEAQ, per germline. Here the CDR3 reads CASSLLWGEETQYF. In DNA form, the CDR3 reads TGTGCCAGCAGCTTATTATGGGGGGAAGAGACCCAGTACTTC.

The gene calls are TRBV4-1 and TRBJ2-3, with 8 positions matching TRBD1. The trim removed 0 bases at V and 6 bases at J, leaving 8 bases unmatched. Germline V gives CDR1 MGHRA, CDR2 YSYEKL. This CDR3 spans 16 amino acids. The CDR3 loop reads CASSQEDRGMVDTQYF. The CDR3 nucleotides read TGCGCCAGCAGCCAAGAAGACAGGGGTATGGTGGATACGCAGTATTTT.

V gene TRBV9 combines with J gene TRBJ2-7, with D unclear. Germline V lookup: CDR1 SGDLS, CDR2 YYNGEE. This CDR3 region has 14 residues. The V end was cut by 3 bases, the J end by 1 base, with 11 bases between. CDR3 amino acids: CASSALDESYEQYF. CDR3 bases: TGTGCCAGCAGCGCGTTAGACGAGTCCTACGAGCAGTACTTC.

This clone was seen more than once but under ten times. The V gene is TRBV10-3, the J gene TRBJ1-2; 7 nucleotides align to TRBD1. The CDR3 runs 16 residues. With V trimmed by 3 bases and J by 3 bases, 10 bases remained unmatched. The germline V gene encodes CDR1 ENHRY and CDR2 SYGVKD. Here the CDR3 reads CAISESWAGGDYGYTF. The CDR3 DNA is TGTGCCATCAGTGAATCGTGGGCAGGGGGGGACTATGGCTACACCTTC.

The chain links TRBV3-1 (or the pseudogene TRBV3-2) to TRBJ1-3; D remains ambiguous. The V gene lost 4 bases and the J gene lost 0 bases, with 10 bases spanning the gap. The CDR3 contains 15 residues. Looked up from germline, CDR1 is LGHDT and CDR2 is YNNKEL (reference sequence). CDR3 DNA: TGTGCCAGCAGCCGATCGGGCAGCTCTGGAAACACCATATATTTT. Translating it yields CASSRSGSSGNTIYF.

The V gene is TRBV19, the J gene TRBJ1-6; D unclear. Germline V CDR1 and CDR2: LNHDA, SQIVND (reference sequence). The CDR3 has 12 residues. Trimming took 6 bases from V and 6 from J, leaving 6 bases between them. The CDR3 DNA reads TGTGCCAGTAGCCAGGCTAATTCACCCCTCCACTTT. Amino acids: CASSQANSPLHF.

The chain has TRBV6-5 and TRBJ1-2; D is unresolved. Germline loops: CDR1 MNHEY, CDR2 SVGAGI. Trimming left V 2 bases short and J 0 bases short, with 4 bases between. This CDR3 is built from 13 residues. In DNA, the CDR3 is TGTGCCAGCAGTTACGGGGCTAACTATGGCTACACCTTC. This gives the protein CASSYGANYGYTF.

The chain has TRBV4-3 and TRBJ1-2, with a tentative D call TRBD1 (5 bases). V lost 6 bases to trimming and J lost 2 bases, with 16 bases between them. The CDR3 consists of 15 residues. The germline CDR1 and CDR2 sequences are LGHNA and YSLEER. CDR3 sequence: CASSPLGGENYGYTF. DNA for the CDR3: TGCGCCAGCAGTCCTCTGGGGGGAGAGAACTATGGCTACACCTTC.

V and J are TRBV9 and TRBJ2-5; TRBD1 matches 7 bases. The CDR3 has 14 amino acids. The junction had 7 bases not matched to a gene; V was cut back by 7 bases and J by 1 base. Looked up from germline, CDR1 is SGDLS and CDR2 is YYNGEE. The CDR3 loop is CASGGRDSQETQYF. The CDR3 nucleotides read TGTGCCAGCGGAGGAAGGGACAGCCAAGAGACCCAGTACTTC.

This chain uses TRBV21-1 with TRBJ1-1; TRBD1, the D gene given by the table, was not confirmed from the DNA. TRBV21-1 is annotated as a pseudogene. The CDR3 loop spans 16 amino acids. DNA for the CDR3: TGTGCCAGCAGCTTTTTTGTACCAGGGGAAGGAGCTGAAGCTTTCTTT. Translating gives CASSFFVPGEGAEAFF.

The chain links TRBV25-1 to TRBJ1-6; 7 bases fit TRBD1. The CDR3 is made up of 13 amino acids. Germline V CDR1 and CDR2: MGHDK, SYGVNS. V trimming: 4 bases; J trimming: 6 bases; junction bases outside the gene matches: 0. CDR3 nucleotides: TGTGCCAGCAGTGCAGGGGGTAATTCACCCCTCCACTTT. Amino acid sequence: CASSAGGNSPLHF.

The gene calls are TRBV4-1 and TRBJ2-3; D is possibly TRBD1 (7 bases). The CDR3 loop spans 15 amino acids. V dropped 8 bases and J dropped 2 bases, with 17 bases sitting between them. Germline V gene lookup returns CDR1 MGHRA and CDR2 YSYEKL. CDR3 region: CASVEGASATDTQYF. CDR3 DNA sequence: TGCGCCAGCGTGGAGGGGGCTAGCGCCACAGATACGCAGTATTTT.

A single count supports this clone. The CDR3 here is CSASRGGGGNEQFF. DNA for the CDR3: TGCAGTGCTAGTAGGGGGGGCGGTGGGAATGAGCAGTTCTTC. V gene TRBV20-1 combines with J gene TRBJ2-1, with D possibly being TRBD2 (7 bases). This CDR3 region has 14 residues. V was trimmed by 3 bases and J by 7 bases, leaving 16 bases between them. Germline lookup yields CDR1 DFQATT and CDR2 SNEGSKA (reference sequence).

The rearrangement uses TRBV28 and TRBJ2-1, with D possibly called TRBD1 or TRBD2 (6 bases each). Germline CDR1 reads MDHEN; CDR2 reads SYDVKM. The CDR3 extends over 17 amino acids. V was pared by 7 bases and J by 5 bases, with 24 bases between. Here the CDR3 reads CASMTRGRAERNNEQFF. The CDR3 region has the DNA TGTGCCAGCATGACTCGGGGGCGGGCGGAAAGGAACAATGAGCAGTTCTTC.

The chain is built from TRBV20-1 and TRBJ1-5; weak D call: TRBD1 (5 bases). The germline CDR1 and CDR2 sequences are DFQATT and SNEGSKA (reference sequence). V lost 3 bases and J lost 6, with 6 bases in between. CDR3 length: 11 amino acids. CDR3 in DNA: TGCAGTGCTAGGGGGGGTCAGCCCCAGCATTTT. The encoded protein is CSARGGQPQHF.

V is TRBV5-8 and J is TRBJ1-3; TRBD1 matches at 8 bases. This CDR3 has 15 residues. J was trimmed by 7 bases and V by 4 bases; bases with no gene match: 10. CDR1 is SGHTS, CDR2 YDEGEE, per germline. This chain's CDR3 is CASSDGTGPVNTIYF. The CDR3 nucleotides are TGTGCCAGCAGCGACGGGACAGGCCCGGTGAACACCATATATTTT.

The rearrangement uses TRBV11-2 and TRBJ1-4; no definite D call. Looked up from germline, CDR1 is SGHAT and CDR2 is FQNNGV. V was shortened by 5 bases and J by 4 bases, with 11 bases between the two germline ends. The CDR3 spans 14 residues. The CDR3 reads CASSLRRNNEKLFF. The CDR3 coding sequence is TGTGCCAGCAGCCTAAGGAGAAATAATGAAAAACTGTTTTTT.

V and J are TRBV7-9 and TRBJ2-7, with 11 bases aligning to TRBD1. CDR1 is SEHNR and CDR2 is FQNEAQ in the germline V gene (reference sequence). The CDR3 is made up of 15 amino acids. The trim removed 5 bases at V and 5 bases at J, leaving 8 bases unmatched. The CDR3 DNA is TGTGCCAGCAGCGTGAAGGACAGGGGGCATCACGAGCAGTACTTC. Protein product: CASSVKDRGHHEQYF.

There are a few counts of this clone. The chain uses TRBV2 and TRBJ2-7, with D unresolved. Germline assignment: CDR1 SNHLY and CDR2 FYNNEI. The CDR3 is 14 residues long. The V and J ends lost 7 bases and 0 bases respectively, with 13 bases between them. DNA for the CDR3: TGTGCCAGCAAGGATTCTGGTCTCTCCTACGAGCAGTACTTC. Translated: CASKDSGLSYEQYF.

This chain connects TRBV18 to TRBJ2-4, with 7 bases aligning to TRBD1. Trimming removed 3 bases from V and 13 bases from J; junction bases left unmatched: 12. This CDR3 has 14 amino acids. CDR1 is KGHSH, CDR2 LQKENI, per germline. The CDR3 sequence: CASSPSSGQAAQYF. Written as DNA, the CDR3 is TGTGCCAGCTCACCCTCAAGCGGACAGGCCGCACAGTACTTC.